Listed here are 30 T cell receptor beta chains from one sample, sequenced in a study of T cells in Graves' hyperthyroidism and ophthalmopathy. Using RNA transcripts as the source, TCR beta CDR3 regions were amplified. The TCR CDR3 first-round RT-PCR relied on the HTBI primer set. TCRdb used MiXCR to reprocess the multiplex PCR reads, holding one entry per CDR3 protein. The top ten clones hold 26% of a sample with approximately 480,000 distinct CDR3 sequences, less than 25% of them seen once. The sequenced sample consisted of blood. Receptor source: a man aged 18 to 29 with Graves' hyperthyroidism.

This clonotype was detected a few times. V is TRBV6-5 and J is TRBJ1-5; no firm D call. Germline V gives CDR1 MNHEY, CDR2 SVGAGI. V lost 1 base and J 1 base, leaving 5 bases between the germline ends. The CDR3 runs 14 residues. The CDR3 reads CASSYLRSNQPQHF. The CDR3 DNA sequence: TGTGCCAGCAGTTACTTAAGGAGCAATCAGCCCCAGCATTTT.

This clonotype came up many times. The V gene is TRBV6-5, the J gene TRBJ2-5; the D call may be TRBD1 or TRBD2 (6 bases each). CDR3 size: 14 residues. Per germline, CDR1 MNHEY and CDR2 SVGAGI. Deletions cut 2 bases from V and 1 base from J, with 8 bases between. The CDR3 nucleotides are TGTGCCAGCAGTTACGGGGGGCTCCAAGAGACCCAGTACTTC. Translating gives CASSYGGLQETQYF.

V is TRBV2 and J is TRBJ2-2; 9 bases line up with TRBD2. The V gene's germline CDR1 is SNHLY and CDR2 FYNNEI. This CDR3 has 16 residues. Losses at the gene ends were 5 bases for V and 7 bases for J; bases not matched to a gene: 11. CDR3 bases: TGTGCCAGCAGTCCCCCGGCAGCGGGGGGTAACGGGGAGCTGTTTTTT. Its translation is CASSPPAAGGNGELFF.

V usage is TRBV5-6 and J usage is TRBJ1-5; D ambiguous. V gave up 4 bases and J gave up 4 bases, with 15 bases separating them. Germline CDR1 and CDR2: SGHDT and YYEEEE. This CDR3 comprises 15 residues. In DNA form, the CDR3 reads TGTGCCAGCAGCAGTAGCCGCGGCCTTAATCAGCCCCAGCATTTT. Translated: CASSSSRGLNQPQHF. The entire variable domain, with the rest obtained from reference TRBV5-6 and TRBJ1-5, is as follows: DAGVTQSPTHLIKTRGQQVTLRCSPKSGHDTVSWYQQALGQGPQFIFQYYEEEERQRGNFPDRFSGHQFPNYSSELNVNALLLGDSALYLCASSSSRGLNQPQHFGDGTRLSIL.

Details on this clonotype: This could be a read error, since a much larger clone is one nucleotide away. The chain links TRBV11-3 to TRBJ2-2; TRBD1 matches 7 bases. From germline, CDR1 is SGHNT and CDR2 YENEEA. CDR3 length: 15 amino acids. The CDR3 DNA is TGTGCCAGCAGCCTCCGGGACAGAAACACCGGGGAGCTGCTTTTT. Its protein is CASSLRDRNTGELLF.

Many counts were recorded for this clonotype. One base away lies a much larger clone, so this may be a sequencing read error. This sequence joins TRBV12-3 or TRBV12-4 and TRBJ1-1; the D gene is possibly TRBD1 (6 bases). There are 14 residues in the CDR3. The CDR3 loop reads CASSLGGRGTEACF. The CDR3 DNA sequence: TGTGCCAGCAGCCTAGGGGGACGAGGGACTGAAGCTTGCTTT.

This clonotype was counted only a few times. The chain is built from TRBV20-1 and TRBJ1-5, with TRBD1 identical over 7 bases. Trimming at V came to 2 bases and at J to 6 bases, leaving 7 bases not matched to a gene. Germline V gene sequence: CDR1 DFQATT, CDR2 SNEGSKA (reference sequence). CDR3 length equals 14 residues. This chain's CDR3 is CSARTGAGGQPQHF. CDR3 DNA sequence: TGCAGTGCTAGAACAGGGGCGGGGGGTCAGCCCCAGCATTTT.

This clonotype was found a few times. The chain carries TRBV19 and TRBJ2-2; 9 positions agree with TRBD1. The V gene end was trimmed by 10 bases and the J gene end by 4 bases; junction bases not matched to a gene: 13. This CDR3 spans 16 amino acids. Germline lookup yields CDR1 LNHDA and CDR2 SQIVND (reference sequence). Here the CDR3 DNA reads TGTGCCACTCGGATTTCCGGGACAGGGACCACCGGGGAGCTGTTTTTT. Translation gives CATRISGTGTTGELFF.

This clonotype has a count of ten or more. The chain is built from TRBV19 and TRBJ2-6; 9 nucleotides match TRBD1. The trim removed 10 bases at V and 2 bases at J, leaving 12 bases unmatched. Germline values: CDR1 LNHDA, CDR2 SQIVND (reference sequence). This CDR3 is 17 amino acids long. The CDR3, as DNA: TGTGCCACCGGACCGACAGGGGGGAACACTGGGGCCAACGTCCTGACTTTC. Amino acids: CATGPTGGNTGANVLTF. The full variable domain, its missing parts supplied by reference TRBV19 and TRBJ2-6, is DGGITQSPKYLFRKEGQNVTLSCEQNLNHDAMYWYRQDPGQGLRLIYYSQIVNDFQKGDIAEGYSVSREKKESFPLTVTSAQKNPTAFYLCATGPTGGNTGANVLTFGAGSRLTVL.

This clonotype occurred a few times. The V call is TRBV30, the J call TRBJ1-5; D is uncertain. The germline V gene has CDR1 GTSNPN and CDR2 SVGIG (reference sequence). V shed 5 bases and J shed 3 bases, with 11 bases lying between them. This CDR3 comprises 13 residues. CDR3 DNA sequence: TGTGCCTGGGGTACCGCCTCCAATCAGCCCCAGCATTTT. Residues: CAWGTASNQPQHF.

This clonotype was counted a few times. This CDR3 reads CASSTRDPGLAARGNTGELFF. CDR3 DNA sequence: TGTGCCAGTAGTACGCGTGACCCGGGACTAGCGGCCCGAGGGAACACCGGGGAGCTGTTTTTT. The chain joins TRBV19 to TRBJ2-2, with TRBD2 matching over 11 bases. The CDR3 loop spans 21 amino acids. The germline V gene encodes CDR1 LNHDA and CDR2 SQIVND (reference sequence). With V trimmed by 4 bases and J by 1 base, 17 bases remained unmatched.

The sample holds many counts of this clonotype. The chain is built from TRBV30 and TRBJ1-5; D uncertain. Germline V gene data show CDR1 as GTSNPN and CDR2 as SVGIG (reference sequence). The CDR3 loop spans 13 amino acids. V was clipped by 3 bases and J by 6 bases, with 12 bases between them. The CDR3 DNA reads as TGTGCCTGGAGCGAGGGAGTGGGTCAGCCCCAGCATTTT. The encoded protein is CAWSEGVGQPQHF. The complete variable domain, with remaining parts taken from reference TRBV30 and TRBJ1-5, reads SQTIHQWPATLVQPVGSPLSLECTVEGTSNPNLYWYRQAAGRGLQLLFYSVGIGQISSEVPQNLSASRPQDRQFILSSKKLLLSDSGFYLCAWSEGVGQPQHFGDGTRLSIL.

Ten or more counts support this clonotype. The chain carries TRBV27 and TRBJ1-5, with D tentatively TRBD1 (6 bases). CDR1 and CDR2 (germline): MNHEY, SMNVEV (reference sequence). V was cut by 1 base and J by 4 bases, with 14 bases left in between. The CDR3 spans 16 residues. CDR3 residues: CASSLWGGQPNQPQHF. The CDR3 bases are TGTGCCAGCAGTTTATGGGGGGGCCAGCCTAATCAGCCCCAGCATTTT.

This clonotype was counted a few times. The rearrangement uses TRBV5-4 and TRBJ2-2, with TRBD1 matching over 9 bases. The CDR3 extends over 18 amino acids. V shed 1 base, J shed 0 bases, and the junction held 7 bases outside the gene matches. CDR1 is SGHNT and CDR2 is YYREEE in the germline V gene (reference sequence). The CDR3 DNA sequence: TGTGCCAGCAGCTTGAGAGACAGGGGGTTCGCGAACACCGGGGAGCTGTTTTTT. This gives the protein CASSLRDRGFANTGELFF.

About this clonotype: Being one base from a much bigger clone, this may be a read error. The conserved closing phenylalanine or tryptophan is absent in this CDR3, likely reflecting a read error. The chain couples TRBV6-1 to TRBJ1-1; 7 nucleotides match TRBD1. The trim removed 8 bases at V and 7 bases at J, leaving 10 bases unmatched. The CDR3 is 13 amino acids. The germline V gene has CDR1 MNHNS and CDR2 SASEGT. The CDR3 DNA reads as TGTGCCAGCTTCAAACAGGGGTCTGGTGAAGCTTTCTTG. Amino acids: CASFKQGSGEAFL.

J is TRBJ1-2 and V is TRBV2, with a tentative D call TRBD1 (6 bases). CDR3 length equals 12 residues. Germline-derived CDR1 and CDR2 are SNHLY and FYNNEI. Deletions cut 8 bases from V and 2 bases from J, with 9 bases between. DNA of the CDR3: TGTGCCAGCCGACAGGTCAACTATGGCTACACCTTC. It is translated as CASRQVNYGYTF.

The rearrangement links TRBV6-1 to TRBJ2-5; D gene unclear. Germline CDR1 reads MNHNS; CDR2 reads SASEGT. The V end was cut by 8 bases, the J end by 1 base, with 11 bases between. The CDR3 totals 13 residues. The CDR3 nucleotides read TGTGCCAGCCAACGATGGGGCCAAGAGACCCAGTACTTC. Translation gives CASQRWGQETQYF.

In its sample, this clonotype was seen a few times. The rearrangement uses TRBV6-1 and TRBJ2-7, with TRBD2 matching over 8 bases. V lost 7 bases and J lost 3; bases outside the gene matches: 11. The CDR3 runs to 15 residues. Germline V gene lookup returns CDR1 MNHNS and CDR2 SASEGT. The CDR3 DNA reads as TGTGCCAGCAAGACCGGGACTAGTAGAGTCTACGAGCAGTACTTC. Its translation is CASKTGTSRVYEQYF.

This clonotype appeared many times. This chain joins TRBV7-4 and TRBJ2-5; tentatively, D is TRBD2 (6 bases). CDR3 length: 20 amino acids. V lost 3 bases and J 1 base, leaving 27 bases between the germline ends. Germline V lookup: CDR1 SGHVT, CDR2 SQSDAQ. In nucleotides, the CDR3 is TGTGCCAGCAGCTTTTTCCCCCCACGACTATCGGGGGTAACCCAAGAGACCCAGTACTTC. This encodes CASSFFPPRLSGVTQETQYF.

The sample holds many counts of this clonotype. This CDR3 is CASSYSPGGNLLSYEQYF. The CDR3 bases are TGTGCCAGCAGTTACTCGCCAGGAGGGAACCTTCTTTCCTACGAGCAGTACTTC. This rearrangement joins TRBV6-2 or TRBV6-3 to TRBJ2-7; the D gene is possibly TRBD2 (6 bases). The CDR3 runs to 18 residues. Trimming left V 0 bases short and J 1 base short, with 19 bases between. Germline-derived CDR1 and CDR2 are MNHEY and SVGEGT.

This clonotype was picked up a small number of times. This chain links TRBV20-1 with TRBJ2-7; D is unclear. The CDR3 extends over 10 amino acids. V was clipped by 5 bases and J by 2 bases, with 4 bases between them. Germline loops: CDR1 DFQATT, CDR2 SNEGSKA (reference sequence). This CDR3 reads CSALTYEQYF. CDR3 DNA sequence: TGCAGTGCTCTCACCTACGAGCAGTACTTC.

The chain has TRBV11-2 and TRBJ2-7, with D perhaps matching TRBD1 (6 bases). Germline CDR1 reads SGHAT; CDR2 reads FQNNGV. V was shortened by 5 bases and J by 2 bases, with 13 bases between the two germline ends. The CDR3 is 14 amino acids. The CDR3 region is CASSNGWGPYEQYF. The CDR3 coding sequence is TGTGCCAGCAGCAACGGCTGGGGGCCCTACGAGCAGTACTTC.

This clonotype showed up just a few times. The chain has TRBV6-1 and TRBJ2-5, with D possibly matching TRBD2 (5 bases). CDR3 length equals 16 residues. Germline-derived CDR1 and CDR2 are MNHNS and SASEGT. Trimming shortened V by 6 bases and J by 5 bases, and 22 bases separated the two germline ends. CDR3 residues: CASSRGAASRLETQYF. CDR3 DNA: TGTGCCAGCAGCCGTGGAGCGGCTAGCAGGTTGGAGACCCAGTACTTC.

This clonotype occurred many times. The J gene is TRBJ1-2, the V gene TRBV27; tentatively, D is TRBD1 (5 bases). The CDR3 runs 15 residues. Germline V CDR1 and CDR2: MNHEY, SMNVEV (reference sequence). V dropped 5 bases and J dropped 6 bases, with 19 bases sitting between them. The CDR3 loop is CASSVGVPILDGYTF. The CDR3, as DNA: TGTGCCAGCAGTGTAGGGGTTCCAATACTGGATGGCTACACCTTC.

This chain connects TRBV20-1 to TRBJ2-7; D gene uncertain. Trimming took off 6 bases at V and 3 bases at J, with 15 bases between the two ends. CDR1 and CDR2 (germline): DFQATT, SNEGSKA (reference sequence). CDR3 length: 13 amino acids. CDR3 sequence: CSALRVDLYEQYF. The CDR3 DNA reads TGCAGTGCCCTAAGGGTGGACCTCTACGAGCAGTACTTC.

This sequence joins TRBV20-1 and TRBJ2-7; 9 bases align to TRBD1. This CDR3 has 16 residues. Germline V lookup: CDR1 DFQATT, CDR2 SNEGSKA (reference sequence). With V trimmed by 1 base and J by 6 bases, 13 bases remained unmatched. CDR3 sequence: CSARAPATGGKREQYF. CDR3 DNA sequence: TGCAGTGCTAGAGCCCCGGCGACAGGGGGAAAACGCGAGCAGTACTTC.

This clonotype was detected ten times or more. This chain joins TRBV12-3 or TRBV12-4 and TRBJ2-7, with D uncertain. The CDR3 extends over 14 amino acids. V was pared by 3 bases and J by 0 bases, with 9 bases between. The CDR3 DNA reads TGTGCCAGCAGTTTCGACATTAGCTCCTACGAGCAGTACTTC. This codes for CASSFDISSYEQYF.

This clonotype was detected ten times or more. An end of the junction differs from the germline gene, which may be a read error. This chain links TRBV12-3 or TRBV12-4 with TRBJ1-4; no reliable D call. CDR3 length: 14 amino acids. The CDR3 loop reads CASSIARGREKLFF. For the CDR3, the DNA is TGTGCCAGCAGTATAGCCCGTGGGCGGGAAAAACTGTTTTTT.

To note about this clonotype: A much larger clone is a single base away; this may be a read error. The chain uses TRBV27 and TRBJ2-2, with no clear D. This CDR3 comprises 16 residues. Trimming pared 4 bases from V and 5 bases from J, leaving 17 bases between. Germline CDR1 and CDR2: MNHEY and SMNVEV (reference sequence). CDR3 amino acids: CASSCLGPWGTGELFF. The CDR3 bases are TGTGCCAGCAGTTGCCTAGGTCCCTGGGGAACCGGGGAGCTGTTTTTT.

This clonotype was seen at least ten times. V usage is TRBV9 and J usage is TRBJ1-3; no firm D call. The CDR3 consists of 16 residues. V was clipped by 2 bases and J by 2 bases, with 14 bases between them. Germline V gives CDR1 SGDLS, CDR2 YYNGEE. In nucleotides, the CDR3 is TGTGCCAGCAGCGTCGACACCCTCCGGCCTGGAAACACCATATATTTT. As protein: CASSVDTLRPGNTIYF.